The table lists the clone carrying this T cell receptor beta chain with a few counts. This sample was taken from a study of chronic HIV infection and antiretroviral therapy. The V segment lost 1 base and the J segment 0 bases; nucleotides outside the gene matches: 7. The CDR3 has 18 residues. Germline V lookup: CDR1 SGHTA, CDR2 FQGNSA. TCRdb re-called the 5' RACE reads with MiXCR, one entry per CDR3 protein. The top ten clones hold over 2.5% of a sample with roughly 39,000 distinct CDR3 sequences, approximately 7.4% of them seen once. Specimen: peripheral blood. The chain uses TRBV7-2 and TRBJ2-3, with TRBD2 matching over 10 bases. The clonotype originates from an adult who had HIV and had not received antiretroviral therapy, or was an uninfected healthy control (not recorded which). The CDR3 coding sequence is TGTGCCAGCAGCTTAGACCGAGCGGGGGGGACTAGCACAGATACGCAGTATTTT. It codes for CASSLDRAGGTSTDTQYF.